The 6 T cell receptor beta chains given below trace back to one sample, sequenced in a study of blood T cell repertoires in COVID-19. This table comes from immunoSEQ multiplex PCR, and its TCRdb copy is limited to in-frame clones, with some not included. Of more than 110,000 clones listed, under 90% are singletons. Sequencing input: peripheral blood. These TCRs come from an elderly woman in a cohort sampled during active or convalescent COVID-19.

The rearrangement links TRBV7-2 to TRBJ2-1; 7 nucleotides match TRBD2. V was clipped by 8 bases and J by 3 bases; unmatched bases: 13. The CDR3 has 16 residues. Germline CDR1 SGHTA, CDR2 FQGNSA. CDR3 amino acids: CASCPTGGGIYNEQFF. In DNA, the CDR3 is TGTGCCAGCTGCCCCACTGGGGGGGGAATCTACAATGAGCAGTTCTTC.

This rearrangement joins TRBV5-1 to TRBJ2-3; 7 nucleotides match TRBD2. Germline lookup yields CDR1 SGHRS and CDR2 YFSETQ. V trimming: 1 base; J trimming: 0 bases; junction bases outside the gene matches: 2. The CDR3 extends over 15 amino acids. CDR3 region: CASSLSGGSTDTQYF. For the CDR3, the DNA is TGCGCCAGCAGCTTGTCCGGGGGGAGCACAGATACGCAGTATTTT. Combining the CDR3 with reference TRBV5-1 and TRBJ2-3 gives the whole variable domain KAGVTQTPRYLIKTRGQQVTLSCSPISGHRSVSWYQQTPGQGLQFLFEYFSETQRNKGNFPGRFSGRQFSNSRSEMNVSTLELGDSALYLCASSLSGGSTDTQYFGPGTRLTVL.

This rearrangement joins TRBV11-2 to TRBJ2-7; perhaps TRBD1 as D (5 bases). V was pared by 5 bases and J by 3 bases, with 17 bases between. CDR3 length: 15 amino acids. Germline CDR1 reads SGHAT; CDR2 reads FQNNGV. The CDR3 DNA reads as TGTGCCAGCAGCCCCCGGGCCCGAAGGGGCTACGAGCAGTACTTC. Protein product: CASSPRARRGYEQYF.

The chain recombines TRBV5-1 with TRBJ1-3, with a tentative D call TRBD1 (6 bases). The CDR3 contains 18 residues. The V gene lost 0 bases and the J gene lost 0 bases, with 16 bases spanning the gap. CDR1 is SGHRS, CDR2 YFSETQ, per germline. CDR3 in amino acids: CASSLGYDRPRSGNTIYF. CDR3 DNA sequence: TGCGCCAGCAGCTTGGGCTATGACAGGCCACGCTCTGGAAACACCATATATTTT.

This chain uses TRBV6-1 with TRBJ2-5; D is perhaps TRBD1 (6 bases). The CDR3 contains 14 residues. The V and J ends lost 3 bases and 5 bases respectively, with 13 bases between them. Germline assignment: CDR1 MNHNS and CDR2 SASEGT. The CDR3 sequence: CASSETGGGETQYF. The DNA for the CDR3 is TGTGCCAGCAGTGAGACAGGTGGTGGGGAGACCCAGTACTTC.

DNA of the CDR3: TGCAGCGTTGACCCCAACCAGGGGGCGGTCTATGGCTACACCTTC. Translating it yields CSVDPNQGAVYGYTF. The chain links TRBV29-1 to TRBJ1-2; 8 positions agree with TRBD1. The V and J ends lost 3 bases and 4 bases, in that order; junction bases with no gene match: 10. This CDR3 has 15 residues. In germline, CDR1 is SQVTM, CDR2 ANQGSEA.